The source of this T cell receptor (beta chain) is a study of cytomegalovirus exposure and HLA in healthy donors. General study results and limits: Sequencing likely caused a cluster of highly shared sequence variants. When analyzed later, a missense DCLRE1C variant was found to be linked to TCR beta V- and J-gene trimming. Later analysis reportedly placed an Asian-associated ancestry cluster below the roughly 640-donor mean in N-insertions. Presence/absence analyses treated sequencing depth as roughly uniform across donors.

The PCR had 60 Vbeta and 13 Jbeta primers. Sequencing was performed with immunoSEQ multiplex PCR; in TCRdb, only in-frame clones are kept and a portion is missing. The sample lists some 140,000 clones; about 80% were seen once. On this clone itself: Its specificity is unknown.

The sample was PBMCs. The clonotype originates from a man in his thirties or forties in good health and CMV-seronegative.

The CDR3 DNA reads TGTGCCAGCAGTGAAGTAGGACTGTTGTACAATGAGCAGTTCTTC. It is translated as CASSEVGLLYNEQFF. The chain combines TRBV25-1 with TRBJ2-1; tentative D call: TRBD2 (5 bases). The CDR3 runs 15 residues. Germline CDR1 and CDR2: MGHDK and SYGVNS. The ends were cut back, 2 bases at V and 4 bases at J, with 12 bases in the middle. The full variable domain, in which reference TRBV25-1 and TRBJ2-1 provide the parts outside the CDR3, is EADIYQTPRYLVIGTGKKITLECSQTMGHDKMYWYQQDPGMELHLIHYSYGVNSTEKGDLSSESTVSRIRTEHFPLTLESARPSHTSQYLCASSEVGLLYNEQFFGPGTRLTVL.